This paragraph covers one T cell receptor (beta chain) sequence. This sample is drawn from a study of blood T cell repertoires in COVID-19. Turning to the study itself: Samples taken during acute and convalescent COVID-19 were collected in the United States, Italy and Spain.

Per the authors' pipeline: Amplification with reference gene primers provided the estimates of nucleated cell counts. Sequencing was performed with immunoSEQ multiplex PCR; in TCRdb, only in-frame clones are kept and a portion is missing. V and J calls and clone size follow that table, whereas D and trimming were derived from the DNA. Of roughly 110,000 clones listed, 71% were seen once; the top ten hold approximately 0.9%. In germline, CDR1 is SGHNT, CDR2 YYREEE (reference sequence). V dropped 2 bases and J dropped 4; count of bases not matched to a gene: 1. The CDR3 covers 14 residues. The TCR originated in a human donor with acute or convalescent COVID-19. The donor label of this sample is uncertain. Sequencing was performed on peripheral blood. The chain links TRBV5-4 to TRBJ1-4; TRBD1 agrees at 8 bases. The chain's CDR3 is CASSFTGGNEKLFF. CDR3 sequence (DNA): TGTGCCAGCAGCTTCACAGGGGGTAATGAAAAACTGTTTTTT.